Below, 21 T cell receptor beta chains from the same sample are listed, as sequenced in a study of T cell responses to AZD1222 COVID-19 vaccine. Data came from immunoSEQ multiplex PCR; TCRdb stores just in-frame clones and leaves some out. Of about 150,000 clones listed, 92% are singletons. The input for sequencing was peripheral blood, taken on day 0 of AZD1222 vaccination. Receptor source: an adult in good health.

The V call is TRBV7-3, the J call TRBJ2-2; D is unclear. This CDR3 contains 13 residues. Trimming pared 5 bases from V and 7 bases from J, leaving 11 bases between. The V gene's germline CDR1 is SGHTA and CDR2 FQGTGA. The CDR3 nucleotides read TGTGCCAGCAGCACCACTCAGCTCGGGGAGCTGTTTTTT. Translated, it gives CASSTTQLGELFF.

In its sample, this clone was seen once. J is TRBJ1-1 and V is TRBV6-5, with D uncertain. The CDR3 totals 14 residues. Trimming cost V 6 bases and J 1 base, with 12 bases left between them. The germline CDR1 and CDR2 sequences are MNHEY and SVGAGI. CDR3 amino acids: CASRLTSANTEAFF. For the CDR3, the DNA is TGTGCCAGCAGACTAACCTCAGCGAACACTGAAGCTTTCTTT.

This clone occurred a few times. The chain joins TRBV3-1 (or the pseudogene TRBV3-2) to TRBJ2-2; no clear D. The CDR3 contains 13 residues. V lost 1 base and J lost 7, with 7 bases in between. Germline values: CDR1 LGHDT, CDR2 YNNKEL (reference sequence). The CDR3 DNA is TGTGCCAGCAGCCAAGTGTCATACGGGGAGCTGTTTTTT. It translates to CASSQVSYGELFF.

V gene TRBV15 combines with J gene TRBJ2-4; 7 bases agree with TRBD2. The CDR3 consists of 18 residues. Germline CDR1 reads LNHNV; CDR2 reads YYDKDF (reference sequence). J gave up 6 bases and V 1 base, and 15 bases lay outside the gene matches. CDR3 in amino acids: CATSRGRGEGDNSNIQYF. The CDR3 nucleotides read TGTGCCACCAGCAGAGGACGAGGGGAGGGAGACAATTCAAACATTCAGTACTTC.

V gene TRBV5-5 combines with J gene TRBJ2-1; tentatively, D is TRBD2 (5 bases). Germline assignment: CDR1 SGHKS and CDR2 YYEKEE (reference sequence). This CDR3 has 15 amino acids. The ends were cut back, 2 bases at V and 0 bases at J, with 9 bases in the middle. The CDR3 DNA follows: TGTGCCAGCAGCTTTACGGGGAGCTCCTACAATGAGCAGTTCTTC. This codes for CASSFTGSSYNEQFF.

The chain carries TRBV6-2 or TRBV6-3 and TRBJ2-7; 10 bases line up with TRBD2. The trim removed 0 bases at V and 4 bases at J, leaving 0 bases unmatched. This CDR3 has 14 residues. CDR1 is MNHEY, CDR2 SVGEGT, per germline. This chain's CDR3 is CASSYSAGGYEQYF. The CDR3, as DNA: TGTGCCAGCAGTTACTCAGCGGGAGGGTACGAGCAGTACTTC.

The chain employs TRBV6-5 and TRBJ1-6, with no clear D. Trimming cost V 5 bases and J 8 bases, with 10 bases left between them. Germline V CDR1 and CDR2: MNHEY, SVGAGI. CDR3 length: 13 residues. The CDR3 spells CASSRSRDSPLHF. For the CDR3, the DNA is TGTGCCAGCAGTCGTAGTCGGGATTCACCCCTCCACTTT.

V is TRBV7-8 and J is TRBJ2-5; D call uncertain. Germline CDR1 reads SGHVS; CDR2 reads FQNEAQ. The CDR3 covers 15 residues. V dropped 1 base and J dropped 4 bases, with 13 bases sitting between them. DNA of the CDR3: TGTGCCAGCAGCTTAGTTGGGGTATCCGGAGAGACCCAGTACTTC. It yields the protein CASSLVGVSGETQYF.

This chain links TRBV18 with TRBJ2-5, with 11 nucleotides matching TRBD2. Germline lookup yields CDR1 KGHSH and CDR2 LQKENI. There are 19 residues in the CDR3. V lost 3 bases and J lost 0; bases outside the gene matches: 12. This chain's CDR3 is CASSPSRGTSGWYQETQYF. The CDR3 DNA reads TGTGCCAGCTCACCGAGCCGTGGGACTAGCGGATGGTACCAAGAGACCCAGTACTTC. The variable domain in full, with the rest retrieved from reference TRBV18 and TRBJ2-5, is NAGVMQNPRHLVRRRGQEARLRCSPMKGHSHVYWYRQLPEEGLKFMVYLQKENIIDESGMPKERFSAEFPKEGPSILRIQQVVRGDSAAYFCASSPSRGTSGWYQETQYFGPGTRLLVL.

The V and J genes are TRBV2 and TRBJ2-1; D not certain. The V end was cut by 1 base, the J end by 5 bases, with 18 bases between. Germline CDR1 and CDR2: SNHLY and FYNNEI. The CDR3 has 17 amino acids. The CDR3 coding sequence is TGTGCCAGCAGTGAAGATTCGGCATTCGATCCCCACAATGAGCAGTTCTTC. Its protein product is CASSEDSAFDPHNEQFF. The full variable domain, in which reference TRBV2 and TRBJ2-1 provide the parts outside the CDR3, is EPEVTQTPSHQVTQMGQEVILRCVPISNHLYFYWYRQILGQKVEFLVSFYNNEISEKSEIFDDQFSVERPDGSNFTLKIRSTKLEDSAMYFCASSEDSAFDPHNEQFFGPGTRLTVL.

This chain connects TRBV10-3 to TRBJ2-5; 10 bases align to TRBD2. This CDR3 region has 16 residues. V lost 3 bases, J lost 1 base, and 5 bases stayed unmatched. Germline CDR1 and CDR2: ENHRY and SYGVKD. CDR3: CAISDRTSGIQETQYF. In DNA, the CDR3 is TGTGCCATCAGTGACCGGACTAGCGGCATCCAAGAGACCCAGTACTTC.

The genes are TRBV25-1 and TRBJ2-5, with D perhaps TRBD1 or TRBD2 (5 bases each). The CDR3 spans 14 residues. Trimming took 3 bases from V and 5 from J, leaving 13 bases between them. Germline V gene sequence: CDR1 MGHDK, CDR2 SYGVNS. For the CDR3, the DNA is TGTGCCAGCAGTGATTGGGGGTCGGGGGAGACCCAGTACTTC. This sequence encodes CASSDWGSGETQYF.

This CDR3 reads CASSRTADYGYTF. The DNA of the CDR3 is TGTGCCAGCAGTAGGACGGCCGACTATGGCTACACCTTC. The genes are TRBV12-3 or TRBV12-4 and TRBJ1-2; D is ambiguous. The ends were cut back, 5 bases at V and 3 bases at J, with 10 bases in the middle. This CDR3 contains 13 residues.

The chain links TRBV7-6 to TRBJ1-1; 8 bases align to TRBD1. Germline lookup yields CDR1 SGHVS and CDR2 FNYEAQ. The CDR3 spans 16 residues. J gave up 4 bases and V 5 bases, and 12 bases lay outside the gene matches. The CDR3 DNA reads TGTGCCAGCAGCCCGCGTCAACAGGGGGGGGGCACTGAAGCTTTCTTT. It encodes CASSPRQQGGGTEAFF. The variable domain in full, with the rest retrieved from reference TRBV7-6 and TRBJ1-1, is GAGVSQSPRYKVTKRGQDVALRCDPISGHVSLYWYRQALGQGPEFLTYFNYEAQQDKSGLPNDRFSAERPEGSISTLTIQRTEQRDSAMYRCASSPRQQGGGTEAFFGQGTRLTVV.

The chain carries TRBV12-3 or TRBV12-4 and TRBJ1-5; D gene uncertain. V was pared by 1 base and J by 6 bases, with 4 bases between. The CDR3 totals 12 residues. The CDR3 reads CASSLVSQPQHF. The CDR3 nucleotides read TGTGCCAGCAGTTTAGTGTCTCAGCCCCAGCATTTT.

This chain connects TRBV28 to TRBJ2-7; D is undetermined. The CDR3 has 13 amino acids. V was pared by 7 bases and J by 5 bases, with 15 bases between. The germline gives CDR1 MDHEN, CDR2 SYDVKM. The CDR3 protein is CASIKSGHDEQYF. CDR3 DNA: TGTGCCAGCATAAAGTCGGGCCATGACGAGCAGTACTTC.

This sequence joins TRBV5-8 and TRBJ1-2; the D is unclear. Germline V gene lookup returns CDR1 SGHTS and CDR2 YDEGEE. Trimming removed 2 bases at V and 4 bases at J, with 15 bases between. The CDR3 is made up of 15 amino acids. CDR3: CASSLSAGPRYGYTF. The CDR3 nucleotides read TGTGCCAGCAGCTTATCTGCAGGTCCCCGCTATGGCTACACCTTC.

This clone was observed a few times. This CDR3 is also generated by other DNA sequences in the sample. The chain joins TRBV12-3 or TRBV12-4 to TRBJ2-5; D is uncertain. CDR3 size: 13 residues. The V end was cut by 1 base, the J end by 5 bases, with 8 bases between. The CDR3 DNA reads as TGTGCCAGCAGTTTAGGTCTCGAGGAGACCCAGTACTTC. Residues: CASSLGLEETQYF.

This chain links TRBV11-3 with TRBJ2-3; 9 bases match TRBD2. The CDR3 covers 16 residues. V lost 2 bases to trimming and J lost 2 bases; unmatched junction nucleotides: 5. CDR1 and CDR2 from the germline V gene are SGHNT and YENEEA. The CDR3 sequence is CASSLTSGLHTDTQYF. Written as DNA, the CDR3 is TGTGCCAGCAGCTTAACTAGCGGGTTACACACAGATACGCAGTATTTT.

This chain links TRBV9 with TRBJ2-2; a possible D gene is TRBD2 (6 bases). Germline CDR1 reads SGDLS; CDR2 reads YYNGEE. The V gene lost 0 bases and the J gene lost 4 bases, with 13 bases spanning the gap. The CDR3 totals 16 residues. CDR3: CASSVVGGSLTGELFF. In DNA, the CDR3 is TGTGCCAGCAGCGTAGTGGGGGGTAGTCTCACCGGGGAGCTGTTTTTT.

V is TRBV6-1 and J is TRBJ2-2, with TRBD1 matching 7 bases. The J segment lost 5 bases and the V segment lost 2 bases, leaving 8 bases of the junction unmatched. CDR1 MNHNS and CDR2 SASEGT come from the germline V gene. The CDR3 runs 16 residues. As DNA, the CDR3 is TGTGCCAGCAGTGAATTTACAGGGGCGGGTACCGGGGAGCTGTTTTTT. As protein: CASSEFTGAGTGELFF.